This paragraph reports one T cell receptor (beta chain). Its antigen target is currently unknown. One base away there is no much larger clone; base qualities are not given. The cohort was made up of 650 to 700 healthy bone marrow donors. Cohort members were all nominally healthy when sampled, although unrecorded immune exposures were likely present. The donor tested CMV seronegative, placing the donor among the roughly 350 seronegative members of the cohort. A peripheral blood sample was collected from each donor, and TCR beta sequencing was performed on peripheral blood mononuclear cells. Genomic DNA extraction from the blood cell samples was performed with the Qiagen DNeasy Blood Extraction Kit. The data derive from a study of cytomegalovirus exposure and HLA in healthy donors (dated by TCRdb to about 2017). A note on the overall study: According to an earlier analysis of 587 of the donors, about 190 million T cells yielded approximately 120 million unique TCR beta sequences and 276 Gb of sequence data. Roughly 300 gigabases of sequencing data and around 80 million unique TCR sequences made up an early release that covered around 640 HLA-typed donors. Among the roughly 400 genotyped donors, approximately 82% belonged to the genetic ancestry cluster associated with self-reported Caucasian donors. The study aimed to test whether cataloging public T cell receptors could reveal signatures of past pathogen exposure. The study profiled the T cell repertoires of hundreds of subjects by immunosequencing and related them to cytomegalovirus serostatus. Besides the first cohort of more than 650 subjects, a separate validation cohort made up of 120 different subjects was used. High-throughput TCR immunosequencing, statistical association of individual TCRs with disease status, and machine learning were combined to predict cytomegalovirus infection status. In a later analysis, previously published TCR beta repertoires from hundreds of donors were re-analyzed and high-resolution HLA genotyping was added so that TCR occurrence patterns could be studied. Rather than drawing on any new phenotypic data, the later analysis identified candidate immune exposures from TCR beta sequences and the way those sequences occurred across donors. An earlier analysis of 587 of the donors applied high-throughput TCR beta sequencing to assess whether each TCR beta V gene segment acted as functional or pseudogenic. Donor age, sex, ethnicity and CMV serostatus were collected together with the repertoire data. A later genetic analysis took genome-wide SNP genotypes for about three fifths of the roughly 670 donors and used that subset as a discovery cohort. All discovery cohort repertoires had been generated on a single sequencing platform. Class I and class II HLA loci were covered by the typing at four-digit resolution. The number of donors typed differed by locus, with about 629-630 for A, B, C, DRB1 and DQB1, more than 500 for DQA1, under 610 for DPA1, and roughly 450 for DPB1. Because of strong linkage in the cohort, roughly five DR-DQ haplotypes were treated as single units for association and clustering. Among about 370 genotyped donors of the cohort, an average of roughly 230,000 unique TCR beta nucleotide sequences was sequenced per donor, of which about 20% were non-productive.

In the germline V gene (reference sequence), CDR1 corresponds to GTSNPN and CDR2 to SVGIG. The CDR3 runs 14 amino acids, cysteine and phenylalanine included. Only the CDR3 region is kept as DNA, spanning 42 bases read in frame from base 1. V is clipped by 2 bases and J by 1 base, and the sequence between their germline boundaries is 11 bases long. The protocol used for the library was the immunoSEQ multiplex PCR assay. For the multiplex PCR, a mixture combining 60 forward primers for TCR Vbeta segments and 13 reverse primers for TCR Jbeta segments was used. The CDR3 region of rearranged TCR beta genes was amplified from genomic DNA by a multiplex PCR assay. Amplified TCR beta libraries were sequenced as 87-base-pair reads on the Illumina HiSeq System. The source study handled its data this way. A later analysis tallied 75 million to 95 million unique TCR beta chains across the 666 repertoires, and roughly 11 million of those chains were shared by two or more donors. A nearest-neighbor algorithm error-corrected the raw reads and collapsed the reads into unique sequences, merging closely related sequences to remove PCR and sequencing errors. CDR3 sequences were aligned to IMGT reference sequences to assign V, D and J gene segments. For a sequence to be retained, a match of at least six nucleotides to both a V gene segment and a J gene segment was required. Rearrangements were called productive when the CDR3 lacked stop codons and stayed in frame with V and J; all others were non-productive. Following IMGT convention, CDR3 was defined as the stretch from the second conserved V-encoded cysteine up to the conserved J-encoded phenylalanine. The earlier analysis of some 580 of the donors excluded any sequence lacking an unambiguous match to a single V gene segment. An earlier analysis of almost 600 of the donors classified V segments as functional when productive rearrangements were above 56.7% and as segregating when the standard deviation between donors was above 5%. To diagnose cytomegalovirus status from the catalog of TCR beta chain sequences, a statistical classification framework was built. In a later analysis, V and J genes were assigned by comparing TCR nucleotide sequences against IMGT/GENE-DB human TR gene sequences. In a later analysis, CDR3 sequences and most-parsimonious VDJ recombination scenarios were assigned using the TCRdist pipeline. A later analysis defined each TCR beta chain by its CDR3 amino acid sequence plus V-gene family, and excluded reads lacking a unique V-gene family. In a later analysis, around 600 highly shared, low-generation-probability nucleotide sequences were removed to address suspected cross-contamination and a sequencing artifact. In a later analysis, a clonal expansion index for each public chain was calculated from normalized within-repertoire ranks of inferred template counts. Generation probabilities in a later analysis came from a VDJ recombination model fitted to out-of-frame rearrangements, and those results were checked against IGoR. A later analysis scored TCR-TCR, TCR-HLA and TCR-CMV co-occurrence with hypergeometric tests, applying a repertoire-size bias correction to TCR pairs. To estimate false discovery rates, a later analysis permuted the HLA or CMV assignments 20 times. In a later analysis, co-occurring TCRs were grouped using DBSCAN, with TCRdist sequence similarity added in when clustering inside HLA-allele-positive subsets. Repertoires with fewer than 30,000 or more than 120,000 public chains were left out of co-occurrence clustering, as were about five repertoires with anomalous nucleotide sharing. Not all clones reach the TCRdb copy of this immuneACCESS table, which keeps in-frame sequences only. Checked studies attribute under half of the gap to unresolved V genes and leave the rest unexplained. The DNA gave D and trimming, while V, J and clone size come from that table. Here the sample has about 150,000 clones; more than 70% occur a single time. 1.5% to 2% of the sample is taken by the ten largest.

Results and caveats for the whole study, not just this receptor: According to a later analysis, parvovirus B19, influenza, CMV and Epstein-Barr virus appeared linked to several top co-occurrence clusters. In both the original and validation cohorts, the classifier was reported to diagnose cytomegalovirus status with high specificity and sensitivity. A further reported finding was that TCR beta sequences accurately predicted the HLA-A and HLA-B alleles for most subjects in the first cohort. Because HLA typing was unavailable for some donors at each locus, only the typed subset was used in association tests. According to a later analysis, TCR association rates differed among HLA loci, with DRB1 alleles showing the most associated TCRs and HLA-C alleles showing the fewest. A later analysis associated around 16,000 TCR beta sequences with specific HLA alleles at a false discovery rate of 0.05. Sequencing depth was assumed to be roughly uniform across donors in the presence/absence analyses, though that assumption may not hold. An association between a missense DCLRE1C variant and V-gene and J-gene trimming of TCR beta chains was found in a later genetic analysis and replicated in an independent cohort. Assigning TCR associations to individual alleles was difficult when HLA alleles, especially DR and DQ, strongly co-occurred. The cohort was sequenced for TCR beta chains only, and without alpha or paired-chain data the features that could be detected were limited. The authors suggested that the approach could potentially be extended to other disease states and immunological phenotypes. Most CMV-associated TCR beta chains appeared to be HLA-restricted in a later analysis, and the HLA associations seemed to be driven largely by CMV exposure. Correlated functional status among segregating V segments might reflect linkage disequilibrium, but an unknown experimental factor could not be ruled out. Some IMGT-functional V segments, including TRBV6-2 and TRBV6-3, could not be distinguished by the 87-base-pair reads and were therefore excluded. A later analysis found that HLA-associated TCR beta chains were more clonally expanded and had lower generation probabilities than equally common non-associated chains. In an earlier analysis of around 600 of the donors, most TCR beta V segments were observed in productive rearrangements about 87% or about 30% of the time, broadly matching IMGT annotations. In the study, around 160 TCR beta chains were listed as associated with cytomegalovirus. A few of the identified cytomegalovirus-associated TCR beta chains were confirmed in vitro to be specific for cytomegalovirus antigens. CMV serostatus was the only immune exposure information available for the cohort. According to a later genetic analysis, donors in an Asian-associated ancestry cluster had fewer N-insertions in productive TCRs than the approximately 670-donor mean. A group of highly shared sequence variants was considered likely to be a technical artifact of the sequencing pipeline. Across donors, most TCR sequences were observed very rarely, whereas some public TCRs were present in many individuals. The earlier analysis of a few hundred of the donors excluded some 16 rarely observed V segments, including chromosome 9 orphons, because counts were too low.

The source of this sequence is a woman aged 40-49 years in good health and CMV-seronegative. The rearranged chain carries TRBV30 and TRBJ1-1; the D gene assignment is ambiguous. Specimen: PBMCs. For the CDR3, the sequence is CAWSTQTWNTEAFF. The DNA sequence follows: TGTGCCTGGAGTACGCAAACTTGGAACACTGAAGCTTTCTTT.